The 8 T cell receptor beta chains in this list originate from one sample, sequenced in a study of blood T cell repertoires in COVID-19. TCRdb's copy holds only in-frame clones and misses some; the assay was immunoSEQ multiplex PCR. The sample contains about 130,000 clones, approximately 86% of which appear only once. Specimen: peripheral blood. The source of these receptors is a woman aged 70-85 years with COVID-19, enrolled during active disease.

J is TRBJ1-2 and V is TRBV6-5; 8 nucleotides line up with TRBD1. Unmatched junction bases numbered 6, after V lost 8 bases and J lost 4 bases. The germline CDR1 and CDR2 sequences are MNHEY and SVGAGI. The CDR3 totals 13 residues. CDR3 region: CASRPGGSYGYTF. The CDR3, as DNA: TGTGCCAGCCGGCCAGGGGGCTCCTATGGCTACACCTTC.

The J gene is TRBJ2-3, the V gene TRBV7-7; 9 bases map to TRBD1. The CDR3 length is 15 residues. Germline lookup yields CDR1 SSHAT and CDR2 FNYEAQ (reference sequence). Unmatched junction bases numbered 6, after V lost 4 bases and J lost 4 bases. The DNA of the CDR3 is TGTGCCAGCAGCTCGGGACAGGGAGGGCCAGATACGCAGTATTTT. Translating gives CASSSGQGGPDTQYF.

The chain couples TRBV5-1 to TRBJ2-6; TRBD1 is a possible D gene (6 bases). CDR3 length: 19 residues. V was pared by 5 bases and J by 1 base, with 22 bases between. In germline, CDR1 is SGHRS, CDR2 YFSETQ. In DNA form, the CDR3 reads TGCGCCAGCAGTCTAGGTTTGGGACACTCTCCTTCTGGGGCCAACGTCCTGACTTTC. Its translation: CASSLGLGHSPSGANVLTF.

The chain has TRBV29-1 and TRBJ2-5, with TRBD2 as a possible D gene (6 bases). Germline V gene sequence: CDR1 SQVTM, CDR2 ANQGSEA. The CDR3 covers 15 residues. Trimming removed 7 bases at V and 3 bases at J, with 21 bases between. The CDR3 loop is CSATRDSGPEETQYF. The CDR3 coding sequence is TGCAGCGCGACCCGGGACTCGGGCCCCGAAGAGACCCAGTACTTC. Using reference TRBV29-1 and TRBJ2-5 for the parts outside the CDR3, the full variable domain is SAVISQKPSRDICQRGTSLTIQCQVDSQVTMMFWYRQQPGQSLTLIATANQGSEATYESGFVIDKFPISRPNLTFSTLTVSNMSPEDSSIYLCSATRDSGPEETQYFGPGTRLLVL.

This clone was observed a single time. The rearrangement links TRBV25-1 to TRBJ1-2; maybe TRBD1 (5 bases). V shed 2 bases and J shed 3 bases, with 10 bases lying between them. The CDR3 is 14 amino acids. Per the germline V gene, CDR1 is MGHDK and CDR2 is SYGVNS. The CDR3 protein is CASSEQGRDYGYTF. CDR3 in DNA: TGTGCCAGCAGTGAACAGGGCCGGGACTATGGCTACACCTTC.

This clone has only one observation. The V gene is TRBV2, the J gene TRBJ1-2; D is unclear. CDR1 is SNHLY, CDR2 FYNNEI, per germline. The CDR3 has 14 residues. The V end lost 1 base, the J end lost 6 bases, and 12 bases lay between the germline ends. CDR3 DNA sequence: TGTGCCAGCAGTGAAGGAGGGTTTTCGGATGGCTACACCTTC. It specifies CASSEGGFSDGYTF.

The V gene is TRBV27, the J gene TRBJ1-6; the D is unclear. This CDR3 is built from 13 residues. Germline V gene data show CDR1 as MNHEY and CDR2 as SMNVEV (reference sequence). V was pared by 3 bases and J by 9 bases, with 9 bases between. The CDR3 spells CASSFRLGSPLHF. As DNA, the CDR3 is TGTGCCAGCAGTTTCAGGCTTGGTTCACCCCTCCACTTT.

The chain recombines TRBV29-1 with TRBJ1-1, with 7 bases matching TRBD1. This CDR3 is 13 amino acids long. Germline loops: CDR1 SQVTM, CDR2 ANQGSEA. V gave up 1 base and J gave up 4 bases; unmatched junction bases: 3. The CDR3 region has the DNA TGCAGCGTTGAAGGGGACAGACTCACTGAAGCTTTCTTT. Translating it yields CSVEGDRLTEAFF.